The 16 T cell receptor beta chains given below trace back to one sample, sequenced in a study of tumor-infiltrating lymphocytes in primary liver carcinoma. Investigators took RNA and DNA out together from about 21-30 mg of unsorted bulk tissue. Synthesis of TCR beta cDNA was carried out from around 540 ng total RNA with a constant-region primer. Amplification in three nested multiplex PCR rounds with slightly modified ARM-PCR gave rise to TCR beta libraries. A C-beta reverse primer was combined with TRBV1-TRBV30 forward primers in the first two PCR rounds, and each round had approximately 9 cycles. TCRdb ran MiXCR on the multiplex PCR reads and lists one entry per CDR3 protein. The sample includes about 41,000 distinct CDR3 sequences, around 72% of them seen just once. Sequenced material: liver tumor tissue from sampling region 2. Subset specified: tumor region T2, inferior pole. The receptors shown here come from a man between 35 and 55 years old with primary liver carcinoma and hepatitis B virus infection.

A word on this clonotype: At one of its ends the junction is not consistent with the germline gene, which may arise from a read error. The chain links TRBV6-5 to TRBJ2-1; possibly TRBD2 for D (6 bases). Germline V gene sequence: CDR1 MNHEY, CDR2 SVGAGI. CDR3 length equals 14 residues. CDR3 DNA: TGTGCCAGCAGTCAGCTGGAGGGTCTAGGTGAGCAGATCTTC. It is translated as CASSQLEGLGEQIF.

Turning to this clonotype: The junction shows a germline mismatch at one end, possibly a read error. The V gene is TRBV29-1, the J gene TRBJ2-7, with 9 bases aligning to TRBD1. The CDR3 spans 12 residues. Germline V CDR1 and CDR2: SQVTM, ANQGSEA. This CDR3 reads CSASRTGEGQYF. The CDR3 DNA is TGCAGCGCCTCAAGGACAGGGGAGGGGCAGTACTTT.

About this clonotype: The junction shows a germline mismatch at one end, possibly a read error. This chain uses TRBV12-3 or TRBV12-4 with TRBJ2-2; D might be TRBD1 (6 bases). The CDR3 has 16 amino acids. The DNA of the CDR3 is TGTGCTAGCAGTTTATTATTCGCCAGGGACACCGGGGAGTTGTTTTTT. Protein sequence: CASSLLFARDTGELFF.

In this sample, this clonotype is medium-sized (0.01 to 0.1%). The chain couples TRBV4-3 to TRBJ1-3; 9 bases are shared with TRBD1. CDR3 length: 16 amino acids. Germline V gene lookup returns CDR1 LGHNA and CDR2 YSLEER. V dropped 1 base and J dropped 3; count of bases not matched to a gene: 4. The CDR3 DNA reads TGCGCCAGCAGCCAAGCCGCGACAGGGGGTGGAAACACCATATATTTT. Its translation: CASSQAATGGGNTIYF.

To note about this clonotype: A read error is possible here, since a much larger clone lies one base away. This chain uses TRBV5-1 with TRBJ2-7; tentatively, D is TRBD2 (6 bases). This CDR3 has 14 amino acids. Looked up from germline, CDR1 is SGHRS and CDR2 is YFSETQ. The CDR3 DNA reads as TGCACCAGCAGCTTGGAGCCAGGAGGGTACGAGCAGTACTTC. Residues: CTSSLEPGGYEQYF. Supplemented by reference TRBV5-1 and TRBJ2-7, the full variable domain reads KAGVTQTPRYLIKTRGQQVTLSCSPISGHRSVSWYQQTPGQGLQFLFEYFSETQRNKGNFPGRFSGRQFSNSRSEMNVSTLELGDSALYLCTSSLEPGGYEQYFGPGTRLTVT.

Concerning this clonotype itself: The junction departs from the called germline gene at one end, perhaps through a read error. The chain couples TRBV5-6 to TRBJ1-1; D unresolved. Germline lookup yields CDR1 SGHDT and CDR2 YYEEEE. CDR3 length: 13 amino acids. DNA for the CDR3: TGTGCTAGCAGCTTGTCGGGAAGGACTGAAGTTTTCTTT. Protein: CASSLSGRTEVFF.

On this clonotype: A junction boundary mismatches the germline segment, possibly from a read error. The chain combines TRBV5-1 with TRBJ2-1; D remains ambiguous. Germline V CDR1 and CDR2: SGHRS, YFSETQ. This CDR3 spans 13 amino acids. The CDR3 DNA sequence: TGCGCCAGCAGCTTAGGTGGGGATAATGAGGAGTTCTTC. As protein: CASSLGGDNEEFF.

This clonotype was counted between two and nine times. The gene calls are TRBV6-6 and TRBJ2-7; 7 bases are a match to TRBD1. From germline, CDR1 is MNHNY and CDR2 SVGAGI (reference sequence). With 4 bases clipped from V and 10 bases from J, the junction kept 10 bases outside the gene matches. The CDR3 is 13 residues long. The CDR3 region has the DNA TGTGCCAGCAGTTTACAGGGGACGTATGATCAGTACTTC. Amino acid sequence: CASSLQGTYDQYF.

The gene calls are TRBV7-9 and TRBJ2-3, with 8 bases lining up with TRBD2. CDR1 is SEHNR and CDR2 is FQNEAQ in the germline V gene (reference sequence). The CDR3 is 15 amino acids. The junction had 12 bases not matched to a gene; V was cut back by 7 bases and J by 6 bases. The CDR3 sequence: CASIPLAAGDDTQYF. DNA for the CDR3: TGTGCCAGCATCCCACTTGCAGCGGGAGACGATACGCAGTATTTT.

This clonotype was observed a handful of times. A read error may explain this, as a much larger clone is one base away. The CDR3 loop reads CASSERQGTNIQYF. The CDR3 DNA reads TGTGCCAGCAGTGAAAGACAGGGAACAAACATTCAGTACTTC. The J gene is TRBJ2-4, the V gene TRBV25-1; 7 nucleotides align to TRBD1. Trimming at V came to 2 bases and at J to 6 bases, leaving 4 bases not matched to a gene. Looked up from germline, CDR1 is MGHDK and CDR2 is SYGVNS. CDR3 size: 14 residues.

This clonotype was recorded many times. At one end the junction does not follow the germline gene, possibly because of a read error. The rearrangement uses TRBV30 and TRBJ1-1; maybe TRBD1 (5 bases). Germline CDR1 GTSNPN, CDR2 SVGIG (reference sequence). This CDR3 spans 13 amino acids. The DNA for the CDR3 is TGTGCCTGGAGTGGAAGGGGAGGGACTGGAGCTTTCTTT. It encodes CAWSGRGGTGAFF. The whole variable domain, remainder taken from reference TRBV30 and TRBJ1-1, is SQTIHQWPATLVQPVGSPLSLECTVEGTSNPNLYWYRQAAGRGLQLLFYSVGIGQISSEVPQNLSASRPQDRQFILSSKKLLLSDSGFYLCAWSGRGGTGAFFGQGTRLTVV.

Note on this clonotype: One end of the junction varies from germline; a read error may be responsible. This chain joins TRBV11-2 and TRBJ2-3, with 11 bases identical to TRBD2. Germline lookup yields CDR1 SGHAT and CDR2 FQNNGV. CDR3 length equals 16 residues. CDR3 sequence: CASSSGLAGFADTQCF. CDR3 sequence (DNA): TGTGCCAGCAGCTCAGGACTAGCGGGCTTCGCAGATACGCAATGTTTT.

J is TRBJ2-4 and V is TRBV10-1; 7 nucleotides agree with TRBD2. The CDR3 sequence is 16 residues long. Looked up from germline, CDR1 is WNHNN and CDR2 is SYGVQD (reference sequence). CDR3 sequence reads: CVRSTPAGRTKNIQYF. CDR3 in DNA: TGCGTCAGGAGCACACCAGCGGGAAGGACCAAAAACATTCAGTACTTC.

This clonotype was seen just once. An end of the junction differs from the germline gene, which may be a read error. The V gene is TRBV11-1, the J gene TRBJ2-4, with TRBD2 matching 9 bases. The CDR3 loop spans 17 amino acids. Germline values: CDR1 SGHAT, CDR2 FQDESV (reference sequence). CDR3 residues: CVSSFRGTSWTENIQYF. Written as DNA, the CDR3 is TGTGTCAGCAGCTTTCGAGGGACTAGCTGGACCGAAAACATTCAGTACTTC.

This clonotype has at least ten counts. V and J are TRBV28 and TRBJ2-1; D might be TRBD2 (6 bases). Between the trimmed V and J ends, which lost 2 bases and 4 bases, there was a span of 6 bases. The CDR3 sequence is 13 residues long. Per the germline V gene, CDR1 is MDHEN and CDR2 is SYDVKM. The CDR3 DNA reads TGTGCCAGCAGTTTAGCGGGGTACAATGAGCAGTTCTTC. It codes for CASSLAGYNEQFF.

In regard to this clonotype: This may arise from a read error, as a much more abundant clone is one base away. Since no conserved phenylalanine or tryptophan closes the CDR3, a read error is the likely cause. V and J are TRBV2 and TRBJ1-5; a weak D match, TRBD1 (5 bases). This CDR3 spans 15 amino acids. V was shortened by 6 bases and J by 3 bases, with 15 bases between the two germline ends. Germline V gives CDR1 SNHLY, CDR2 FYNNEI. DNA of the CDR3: TGTGCCAGCAGCCGAATGGGGCAGATCAATCAGCCCCAGCATCTT. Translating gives CASSRMGQINQPQHL.